The 29 T cell receptor beta chains listed next were all sequenced from one sample in a study of tumor-infiltrating lymphocytes in primary liver carcinoma. TCR beta cDNA was prepared out of 500 ng total RNA by means of a constant-region primer. Three-round nested multiplex PCR performed with slightly modified ARM-PCR produced the TCR beta libraries. The two initial PCR rounds, approximately 10 cycles each, used TRBV1-TRBV30 forward and C-beta reverse primers. Via MiXCR, TCRdb re-called the multiplex PCR reads, giving one row per CDR3 protein. The table includes about 54,000 distinct CDR3 sequences, over 70% detected once. Each 20-30 mg portion of unsorted bulk tissue served as the source for co-extraction of RNA and DNA. Sequenced sample: liver tumor tissue from sampling region 2. Subset specified: tumor region T2, inferior pole. Receptors originate from a man between 35 and 55 years old with primary liver carcinoma and hepatitis B virus infection.

Details on this clonotype: Its ends do not fully match the called genes, so a read error is possible. The J gene is TRBJ2-1, the V gene TRBV7-8, with 11 bases that match TRBD2. The CDR3 has 15 residues. Germline V gene lookup returns CDR1 SGHVS and CDR2 FQNEAQ. CDR3 amino acids: CTSIRGLAGLNEQFF. The CDR3, as DNA: TGTACCAGCATCCGAGGACTAGCGGGCCTCAATGAGCAGTTCTTC.

This clonotype was found once. An end of the junction does not agree with germline; a read error may underlie this. This chain links TRBV11-2 with TRBJ2-3, with D maybe TRBD2 (5 bases). The germline V gene encodes CDR1 SGHAT and CDR2 FQNNGV. This CDR3 spans 16 amino acids. The CDR3 nucleotides read TGTACCAACAGCCCCCCGACCAGCGGCAGCACGGATACGCAGTATTTT. Protein sequence: CTNSPPTSGSTDTQYF.

To note about this clonotype: Sequence at one end of the junction differs from germline and may be a read error. The V gene is TRBV6-1, the J gene TRBJ2-6, with 9 bases identical to TRBD2. CDR3 length: 15 amino acids. Germline V gene data show CDR1 as MNHNS and CDR2 as SASEGT. CDR3 nucleotide sequence: TGTGCCAGCAGTCTCGGTGGCGGGAGGGCCAACATCCTGACTTTC. Its protein is CASSLGGGRANILTF.

As for this clonotype: Germline is not matched at one junction end, which may reflect a read error. V is TRBV6-1 and J is TRBJ2-3; D is perhaps TRBD2 (6 bases). Germline values: CDR1 MNHNS, CDR2 SASEGT. This CDR3 contains 16 residues. The CDR3 bases are TGTGTCAGCAGTCAATTAGCGGCTTTAGCCACAGATACGCAGTATTTT. Translation: CVSSQLAALATDTQYF.

To note about this clonotype: In this CDR3 the conserved last residue, phenylalanine or tryptophan, is missing, so a read error is likely. The chain links TRBV7-9 to TRBJ2-7; 9 positions agree with TRBD1. With 5 bases clipped from V and 0 bases from J, the junction kept 11 bases outside the gene matches. The CDR3 length is 17 residues. Looked up from germline, CDR1 is SEHNR and CDR2 is FQNEAQ (reference sequence). The CDR3 bases are TGTGCCAGCAGCGGGGGGACAGGGTACAGACACTCCTACGAGCAGTACTTA. Its translation: CASSGGTGYRHSYEQYL.

This clonotype was picked up many times. The chain employs TRBV24-1 and TRBJ2-3, with 8 positions matching TRBD1. Trimming removed 2 bases from V and 9 bases from J; junction bases left unmatched: 3. In germline, CDR1 is KGHDR, CDR2 SFDVKD. This CDR3 comprises 13 residues. The CDR3 loop reads CATSDSDRGTQYF. CDR3 nucleotide sequence: TGTGCCACCAGTGATTCCGACAGGGGCACGCAGTATTTT.

The chain links TRBV11-2 to TRBJ2-5; D might be TRBD2 (5 bases). The germline V gene encodes CDR1 SGHAT and CDR2 FQNNGV. V was cut by 6 bases and J by 8 bases, with 16 bases left in between. The CDR3 covers 13 residues. The CDR3 DNA reads as TGTGCCAGCAGACTAGATTTTCTGGAAACCCAGTACTTC. Amino acids: CASRLDFLETQYF.

Notes on this clonotype: Possible read error: a much larger clone is one base away. The chain uses TRBV7-9 and TRBJ2-4; D is possibly TRBD1 or TRBD2 (5 bases each). V dropped 9 bases and J dropped 5 bases, with 11 bases sitting between them. This CDR3 is built from 12 residues. Germline V gene data show CDR1 as SEHNR and CDR2 as FQNEAQ (reference sequence). As DNA, the CDR3 is TGTGCCAGAAGCCGGGACGAAAACATTCAGTACTTC. It encodes CARSRDENIQYF.

For this clonotype: The CDR3 carries no conserved terminal phenylalanine or tryptophan, so it likely arises from a read error. The V and J genes are TRBV11-2 and TRBJ1-6; tentative D call: TRBD1 (5 bases). CDR1 SGHAT and CDR2 FQNNGV come from the germline V gene. Trimming took off 2 bases at V and 10 bases at J, with 12 bases between the two ends. The CDR3 is made up of 14 amino acids. CDR3 amino acids: CASSLQGANSPLHY. The CDR3 DNA is TGTGCCAGCAGCTTACAAGGGGCGAACTCACCCCTCCACTAT.

This clonotype occurred a few times. This CDR3 reads CASSFPREYSNQPQHF. Written as DNA, the CDR3 is TGTGCCAGCAGCTTTCCCCGCGAATATAGCAATCAGCCCCAGCATTTT. The chain joins TRBV11-3 to TRBJ1-5; D unresolved. The CDR3 is made up of 16 amino acids. V was pared by 3 bases and J by 0 bases, with 12 bases between. CDR1 SGHNT and CDR2 YENEEA come from the germline V gene.

Comments on this clonotype: The CDR3 carries no conserved terminal phenylalanine or tryptophan, so it likely arises from a read error. The V call is TRBV11-2, the J call TRBJ2-7, with D perhaps TRBD2 (6 bases). Trimming pared 9 bases from V and 4 bases from J, leaving 22 bases between. The CDR3 contains 15 residues. Germline-derived CDR1 and CDR2 are SGHAT and FQNNGV. This CDR3 is CASSLGGTLPYEQYL. CDR3 nucleotide sequence: TGTGCCAGTAGCCTCGGCGGGACTCTACCTTACGAGCAGTACTTA.

Concerning this clonotype itself: A single base separates this from a much larger clone, so it may be a read error. The conserved final phenylalanine or tryptophan is absent from the CDR3, which likely points to a read error. The chain couples TRBV29-1 to TRBJ2-3; 7 bases align to TRBD2. The length of the CDR3 is 15 residues. V shed 3 bases and J 2 bases; nucleotides not matched to a gene: 8. The germline CDR1 and CDR2 sequences are SQVTM and ANQGSEA. The DNA for the CDR3 is TGCAGCGTTGAGGGGGAGCGGGGAAACACAGATACGCAGTATTAT. The encoded protein is CSVEGERGNTDTQYY.

This clonotype turned up a few times. A much bigger clone sits one base away, suggesting this may be a read error. The chain links TRBV6-5 to TRBJ2-5, with TRBD1 identical over 8 bases. CDR1 is MNHEY and CDR2 is SVGAGI in the germline V gene. V was pared by 8 bases and J by 5 bases, with 7 bases of the junction left unmatched. This CDR3 has 13 amino acids. The CDR3 DNA sequence: TGTGCCAGCGGAATACAGGGGGAGGAGACCCAGTACTTC. Translation gives CASGIQGEETQYF.

The sample holds one count of this clonotype. The chain couples TRBV11-2 to TRBJ2-7; no clear D gene. Trimming removed 5 bases at V and 1 base at J, with 12 bases between. The germline V gene has CDR1 SGHAT and CDR2 FQNNGV. The CDR3 covers 14 residues. DNA for the CDR3: TGTGCCAGCAGCCGATCAGCACCTTCCTACGAGCAGTACTTC. It translates to CASSRSAPSYEQYF.

Details on this clonotype: This likely comes from a read error, as the CDR3 has no conserved phenylalanine or tryptophan at its end. The chain uses TRBV29-1 and TRBJ2-1; the D is unclear. V was pared by 6 bases and J by 9 bases, with 12 bases between. Germline CDR1 reads SQVTM; CDR2 reads ANQGSEA. The length of the CDR3 is 11 residues. CDR3 region: CSVDKRIEQFS. The CDR3 DNA reads TGCAGCGTCGATAAGAGGATTGAGCAGTTCTCC.

Regarding this clonotype: This could be a read error, since a much larger clone is one nucleotide away. The CDR3 coding sequence is TGTGCCAGCAGTGTGACCGGGTCAGGGGGCGCGTGGCAGTACTTC. Amino acids: CASSVTGSGGAWQYF. The chain combines TRBV28 with TRBJ2-7; TRBD1 aligns across 8 bases. The CDR3 runs to 15 residues. Looked up from germline, CDR1 is MDHEN and CDR2 is SYDVKM. V was pared by 5 bases and J by 9 bases, with 15 bases of the junction left unmatched.

Turning to this clonotype: Since no conserved phenylalanine or tryptophan closes the CDR3, a read error is the likely cause. The chain couples TRBV11-2 to TRBJ1-6, with D unclear. CDR3 length: 15 residues. Germline V gene data show CDR1 as SGHAT and CDR2 as FQNNGV. CDR3 region: CACSLQSSYNSSLHI. Here the CDR3 DNA reads TGTGCCTGCAGCTTACAGAGCTCCTATAATTCATCCCTCCACATT.

The chain uses TRBV19 and TRBJ2-1; D possibly corresponds to TRBD2 (6 bases). The CDR3 sequence is 15 residues long. Germline values: CDR1 LNHDA, CDR2 SQIVND (reference sequence). The V end was cut by 5 bases, the J end by 3 bases, with 14 bases between. CDR3 DNA: TGTGCCAGTAGTCTGGTCGGAGGGATCTACAATGAGCAGTTCTTC. Protein sequence: CASSLVGGIYNEQFF.

The V call is TRBV6-1, the J call TRBJ2-7; D uncertain. There are 13 residues in the CDR3. Looked up from germline, CDR1 is MNHNS and CDR2 is SASEGT. The ends were cut back, 8 bases at V and 3 bases at J, with 14 bases in the middle. The CDR3 reads CASCVWVFYEQYV. The CDR3 bases are TGTGCCAGCTGTGTATGGGTTTTCTACGAGCAGTACGTC.

In the case of this clonotype: A read error is possible here, since a much larger clone lies one base away. The chain couples TRBV5-1 to TRBJ1-5; tentatively, D is TRBD1 (5 bases). Per germline, CDR1 SGHRS and CDR2 YFSETQ. This CDR3 region has 13 residues. V lost 4 bases to trimming and J lost 4 bases, with 9 bases between them. Written as DNA, the CDR3 is TGCGCCAGCAGCGGAGAGGGGAATCAGCCCCAGCATTTT. This encodes CASSGEGNQPQHF.

The chain is built from TRBV6-1 and TRBJ2-3, with 7 positions matching TRBD2. The CDR3 totals 16 residues. Looked up from germline, CDR1 is MNHNS and CDR2 is SASEGT. The CDR3 region is CGSSQLAGLTTDTQYF. CDR3 in DNA: TGTGGCAGTAGTCAATTAGCGGGCTTAACCACAGATACGCAGTATTTT.

A remark on this clonotype: At one boundary the junction diverges from the germline segment, which might be a read error. The chain is built from TRBV4-1 and TRBJ1-1, with no clear D. This CDR3 has 13 residues. CDR1 and CDR2 from the germline V gene are MGHRA and YSYEKL. The CDR3 DNA sequence: TGCGTCAGCATCCAGACGGTGAACACTGAAGCTTTCTTT. Its protein product is CVSIQTVNTEAFF.

This chain joins TRBV6-5 and TRBJ2-7; D is possibly TRBD1 (5 bases). With 11 bases removed from V and 0 bases from J, the gap between germline ends came to 17 bases. Germline CDR1 is MNHEY and CDR2 is SVGAGI. The CDR3 consists of 14 residues. This CDR3 reads CAGQQEVGSYEQYF. CDR3 DNA sequence: TGTGCCGGCCAACAGGAAGTGGGCTCCTACGAGCAGTACTTC.

The chain carries TRBV29-1 and TRBJ2-7; the match to TRBD1 covers 11 bases. Germline lookup yields CDR1 SQVTM and CDR2 ANQGSEA. The CDR3 is made up of 14 amino acids. The V gene end was trimmed by 6 bases and the J gene end by 10 bases; junction bases not matched to a gene: 14. The CDR3 reads CSVFRDRGGNDQYF. The CDR3 bases are TGCAGCGTATTCCGGGACAGGGGGGGGAATGACCAGTACTTC.

As to this clonotype: The junction departs from germline at one end; a sequencing error may be responsible. Here the CDR3 DNA reads TGTGCCAGCAGCTTAGGACTAGCGGGGTACTACGAGCAGTGCTTC. Its protein is CASSLGLAGYYEQCF. The gene calls are TRBV5-6 and TRBJ2-7; 12 bases fit TRBD2. Germline loops: CDR1 SGHDT, CDR2 YYEEEE. The CDR3 spans 15 residues.

Note on this clonotype: A much larger clone differs by one base, so this may be a read error. The genes are TRBV19 and TRBJ1-4; D gene ambiguous. Germline CDR1 and CDR2: LNHDA and SQIVND (reference sequence). V was shortened by 2 bases and J by 8 bases, with 9 bases between the two germline ends. The CDR3 has 13 amino acids. The CDR3 region is CASSIPEAEKLFF. CDR3 in DNA: TGTGCCAGTAGTATACCCGAGGCAGAAAAACTGTTTTTT.

The V gene is TRBV27, the J gene TRBJ2-5; maybe TRBD2 (5 bases). This CDR3 has 15 residues. Germline assignment: CDR1 MNHEY and CDR2 SMNVEV (reference sequence). Between the trimmed V and J ends, which lost 5 bases and 3 bases, there was a span of 16 bases. This CDR3 reads CASSKKRERKETQYF. In DNA, the CDR3 is TGTGCCAGCAGTAAAAAGAGGGAAAGGAAAGAGACCCAGTACTTC.

This chain uses TRBV2 with TRBJ2-1, with D unresolved. The CDR3 extends over 10 amino acids. The V gene lost 7 bases and the J gene lost 7 bases, with 5 bases spanning the gap. Germline values: CDR1 SNHLY, CDR2 FYNNEI. CDR3 DNA sequence: TGTGCCAGCAACGTTAATGAGCAGTTCTTC. Protein sequence: CASNVNEQFF.

The chain joins TRBV10-3 to TRBJ1-1; D perhaps matches TRBD1 (6 bases). CDR3 length equals 14 residues. Trimming removed 4 bases from V and 5 bases from J, with 14 bases in between. Germline CDR1 is ENHRY and CDR2 is SYGVKD. In DNA form, the CDR3 reads TGTGCCATCAGTGGTGACAGGACGAAGACTGAAGCTTTCTTT. Translated: CAISGDRTKTEAFF.